A single sample is the source of the 17 T cell receptor beta chains below, sequenced in a study of tumor and adjacent non-tumor tissue in lung cancer. The template was RNA from unsorted bulk tissue. The library came from three nested PCR rounds adapted from ARM-PCR protocols. A single record per CDR3 protein comes from TCRdb applying MiXCR to the multiplex PCR reads. Of around 86,000 distinct CDR3 sequences listed, just under 75% are singletons. Sequenced: lung tumor tissue. Receptors originate from a woman between 40 and 55 years old with non-small cell lung cancer.

This clonotype was observed once. The junction does not match germline at one end; this may be a read error. The gene calls are TRBV28 and TRBJ2-7, with TRBD1 matching 9 bases. The CDR3 length is 16 residues. Germline assignment: CDR1 MDHEN and CDR2 SYDVKM. The CDR3 DNA follows: TGTGCCAGCATCCCCACGGCAGGACAGGGGAAGTACGAGGAGTACTTC. The encoded protein is CASIPTAGQGKYEEYF.

This clonotype is classed as medium-sized. This chain uses TRBV11-3 with TRBJ1-2, with unresolved D. V gave up 8 bases and J gave up 0 bases, with 16 bases separating them. Germline assignment: CDR1 SGHNT and CDR2 YENEEA. This CDR3 spans 15 amino acids. For the CDR3, the DNA is TGTGCCAGCTCCCGGCTGGCCAGGCCTAACTATGGCTACACCTTC. Translation: CASSRLARPNYGYTF.

Details on this clonotype: A read error may explain this, as a much larger clone is one base away. The chain links TRBV20-1 to TRBJ2-4; 7 nucleotides agree with TRBD2. The CDR3 is made up of 14 amino acids. V dropped 6 bases and J dropped 7; count of bases not matched to a gene: 12. CDR1 DFQATT and CDR2 SNEGSKA come from the germline V gene (reference sequence). The DNA for the CDR3 is TGCAGTGCCGACTCCAGCGGGACCACGAACATTCAGTACTTC. This encodes CSADSSGTTNIQYF.

This clonotype is deemed medium-sized. The chain recombines TRBV29-1 with TRBJ2-3; D gene uncertain. This CDR3 has 12 amino acids. The V gene's germline CDR1 is SQVTM and CDR2 ANQGSEA. V was clipped by 4 bases and J by 6 bases, with 11 bases between them. The CDR3 DNA reads as TGCAGCGTTGTGTGGGATTGGGATACGCAGTATTTT. Translation gives CSVVWDWDTQYF.

J is TRBJ2-1 and V is TRBV6-6; TRBD2 might be the D (6 bases). With 1 base removed from V and 13 bases from J, the gap between germline ends came to 8 bases. CDR1 is MNHNY and CDR2 is SVGAGI in the germline V gene (reference sequence). The CDR3 sequence is 11 residues long. The CDR3 spells CASSYWRGQFF. In DNA form, the CDR3 reads TGTGCCAGCAGTTACTGGAGGGGACAGTTCTTC.

Points on this clonotype: It may be a read error: a sequence one base away is much more abundant. The chain combines TRBV20-1 with TRBJ1-2; D is unresolved. Germline CDR1 reads DFQATT; CDR2 reads SNEGSKA (reference sequence). This CDR3 comprises 9 residues. For the CDR3, the DNA is TGCTGTGCTATTCACAGTTACACCTTC. This codes for CCAIHSYTF.

As for this clonotype: A read error is possible here, since a much larger clone lies one base away. The chain is built from TRBV30 and TRBJ2-5, with 8 bases that match TRBD2. CDR1 and CDR2 from the germline V gene are GTSNPN and SVGIG (reference sequence). The CDR3 length is 13 residues. J was trimmed by 10 bases and V by 3 bases; bases with no gene match: 10. This chain's CDR3 is CAWRSAGVWNQYF. CDR3 DNA sequence: TGTGCCTGGAGATCAGCGGGGGTGTGGAACCAGTACTTC.

On this clonotype itself: A read error may account for a junction end that differs from germline. The chain carries TRBV7-9 and TRBJ1-1; D gene uncertain. CDR3 size: 13 residues. From germline, CDR1 is SEHNR and CDR2 FQNEAQ (reference sequence). The CDR3 nucleotides are TGTGCCAACAGCTTACTGGATGTCCCTGATGCTTTCTTT. It specifies CANSLLDVPDAFF.

In its sample, this clonotype was seen once. The germline gene is not matched at one end of the junction; a read error may be the cause. The chain links TRBV5-6 to TRBJ2-7; D is unclear. The CDR3 consists of 11 residues. The germline V gene encodes CDR1 SGHDT and CDR2 YYEEEE. The CDR3 DNA follows: TGTGCCTGCAGCTCGAGAAGGGAGCAGTACTTC. It specifies CACSSRREQYF.

A note on this clonotype: A much larger clone differs from this one at a single base, so this may be a read error. The genes are TRBV6-5 and TRBJ2-2, with no clear D. The CDR3 loop spans 14 amino acids. Germline lookup yields CDR1 MNHEY and CDR2 SVGAGI. CDR3 nucleotides: TGTGTCAGCAAATCCAGGAGGAACACCGGGGAGCTGTTTTTT. The encoded protein is CVSKSRRNTGELFF.

In regard to this clonotype: At one end the junction does not follow the germline gene, possibly because of a read error. The gene calls are TRBV6-5 and TRBJ2-3; 7 bases match TRBD1. Germline V gives CDR1 MNHEY, CDR2 SVGAGI. This CDR3 has 13 amino acids. In DNA form, the CDR3 reads TGTAGCACTCAGGGGGTAGTAACAGATACGCAGTACTTT. Translation: CSTQGVVTDTQYF.

A single count supports this clonotype. A much larger clone differs from this one at a single base, so this may be a read error. The chain has TRBV20-1 and TRBJ2-1, with 8 bases identical to TRBD2. The CDR3 has 15 residues. Germline V lookup: CDR1 DFQATT, CDR2 SNEGSKA (reference sequence). The V segment lost 4 bases and the J segment 6 bases; nucleotides outside the gene matches: 11. CDR3 bases: TGCAGTGCTACCTATAGCGGGAATGGGGCCAATGAGCAGTTCTTC. As protein: CSATYSGNGANEQFF.

About this clonotype: One end of the junction is discordant with germline, which a read error may explain. The V call is TRBV11-2, the J call TRBJ2-2; possibly TRBD2 for D (5 bases). This CDR3 is built from 11 residues. The germline V gene has CDR1 SGHAT and CDR2 FQNNGV. Here the CDR3 DNA reads TGTGCCAGCAGCTTCGCTGGGGAGTTGTTTTTT. Encoded protein: CASSFAGELFF.

The chain carries TRBV6-6 and TRBJ1-2; perhaps TRBD1 as D (6 bases). The CDR3 spans 13 residues. From germline, CDR1 is MNHNY and CDR2 SVGAGI (reference sequence). In DNA form, the CDR3 reads TGTCCCAACAGTTTGACAGGAGGTGACGGCTACACCTTC. Encoded protein: CPNSLTGGDGYTF.

Worth noting for this clonotype: This clone may be a read error of a much larger clone one base away. The rearrangement uses TRBV10-2 and TRBJ2-1; D perhaps matches TRBD1 (8 bases). Looked up from germline, CDR1 is WSHSY and CDR2 is SAAADI. The CDR3 runs 14 residues. The V end lost 8 bases, the J end lost 5 bases, and 16 bases lay between the germline ends. CDR3 in DNA: TGCGCCAGCGGTGTACAGGGGGGGAACAATGAGCAGTTCTTC. Translated: CASGVQGGNNEQFF.

This clonotype occurred a few times. One junction end does not reproduce the germline sequence, and a read error may be involved. The chain has TRBV11-2 and TRBJ2-5; 7 bases align to TRBD2. Germline V lookup: CDR1 SGHAT, CDR2 FQNNGV. The CDR3 is 14 amino acids. The CDR3 DNA follows: TGTGTCAGCAGCCACCCAGGACTAGTAGAGACCCAGTGCTTC. Translation gives CVSSHPGLVETQCF.

This clonotype was counted ten times or more. J is TRBJ2-3 and V is TRBV7-8; 11 nucleotides agree with TRBD2. This CDR3 region has 16 residues. Trimming cost V 5 bases and J 4 bases; bases outside gene matches: 8. Per the germline V gene, CDR1 is SGHVS and CDR2 is FQNEAQ. In DNA, the CDR3 is TGTGCCAGCAGCCCCCGACTAGCGGGGCTTCCAGATACGCAGTATTTT. Protein sequence: CASSPRLAGLPDTQYF.